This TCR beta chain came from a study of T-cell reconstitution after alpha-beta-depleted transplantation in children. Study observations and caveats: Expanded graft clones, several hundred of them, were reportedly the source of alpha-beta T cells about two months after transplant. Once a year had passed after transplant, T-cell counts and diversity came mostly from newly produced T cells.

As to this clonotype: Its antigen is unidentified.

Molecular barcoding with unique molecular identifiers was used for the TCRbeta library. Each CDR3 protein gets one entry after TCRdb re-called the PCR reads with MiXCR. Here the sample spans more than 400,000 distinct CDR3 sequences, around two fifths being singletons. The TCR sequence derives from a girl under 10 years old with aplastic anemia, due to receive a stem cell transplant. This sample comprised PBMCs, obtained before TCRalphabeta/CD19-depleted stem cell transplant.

CDR3 DNA sequence: TGTGCCAGCAGCTTGTTTCCGGGACAGGACTACGAGCAGTACTTC. Translating it yields CASSLFPGQDYEQYF. This chain connects TRBV11-3 to TRBJ2-7; 8 bases are shared with TRBD1. This CDR3 is 15 amino acids long. Germline-derived CDR1 and CDR2 are SGHNT and YENEEA. Unmatched junction bases numbered 7, after V lost 3 bases and J lost 3 bases.